This T cell receptor (beta chain) was captured by sequencing in a study of cytomegalovirus exposure and HLA in healthy donors. The CDR3 is made up of 15 amino acids. From germline, CDR1 is SNHLY and CDR2 FYNNEI. Trimming took 6 bases from V and 3 from J; bases not matched to a gene: 5. General observations from the study: Overall, around 160 TCR beta chains were annotated as cytomegalovirus-associated. A later analysis revealed that TCR association rates differed between HLA loci, peaking at DRB1 and bottoming out at HLA-C. Being productive about 87% or about 30% of the time was typical of most TCR beta V segments in an earlier analysis. For presence/absence analyses, sequencing depth was assumed to be roughly uniform across donors.

The PCR employed 60 Vbeta primers together with 13 Jbeta primers. Measured with immunoSEQ multiplex PCR; TCRdb has only the in-frame clones, and not every one. The sample lists about 100,000 clones, 84% occurring once. A note on this clone: Its specificity is not known.

The chain joins TRBV2 to TRBJ2-7, with 13 bases fitting TRBD2. The clonotype comes from a woman aged 18-29 years in good health and CMV-seronegative. Input material: PBMCs. This CDR3 is CASRLAGGPGYEQYF. The CDR3 nucleotides read TGTGCCAGCAGACTAGCGGGAGGGCCTGGCTACGAGCAGTACTTC.